These T cell receptor beta chains were read from a single sample in a study of shared clonotypes between healthy human individuals. Measured with immunoSEQ multiplex PCR; TCRdb has only the in-frame clones, and not every one. The sample includes 2,500,000 or so clones, roughly nine tenths of them seen just once. The specimen sequenced was naive CD4+ T cells sorted from blood. The origin of the receptors is a man aged 18 to 35 in good health. Each CDR3 is given with its conserved first and last residue. The D gene is left open where the match is weak. Expanded clones get a size class; other rows say once, few or many, or leave the size out.

j_call,cdr3_length,v_call,d_call,clone_size,cdr3_nt,cdr3_aa
TRBJ1-4,15,TRBV18,.,.,TGTGCCAGCTCACCACGGGACGCAACTAATGAAAAACTGTTTTTT,CASSPRDATNEKLFF
TRBJ2-7,15,TRBV9,.,.,TGTGCCAGCAGCGTCCACACCGGGACACACTACGAGCAGTACTTC,CASSVHTGTHYEQYF
TRBJ1-2,14,TRBV25-1,.,.,TGTGCCAGCAGTGAATCGGTGGGTCCGCTGACCTACACCTTC,CASSESVGPLTYTF
TRBJ2-6,15,TRBV28,.,.,TGTGCCAGCAGAATTCCATCCTCTGGGGCCAACGTCCTGACTTTC,CASRIPSSGANVLTF
TRBJ2-3,12,TRBV27,.,.,TGTGCCAGCCAACGGAGAACAGATACGCAGTATTTT,CASQRRTDTQYF
TRBJ2-2,15,TRBV27,.,once,TGTGCCAGCAGTCCTGGACGGGAGAACACCGGGGAGCTGTTTTTT,CASSPGRENTGELFF
TRBJ1-1,15,TRBV4-3,.,.,TGCGCCAGCAGCCAAGACCCAGGGATTAACACTGAAGCTTTCTTT,CASSQDPGINTEAFF
TRBJ2-3,16,TRBV5-1,TRBD2,.,TGCGCCAGCCGCCCCGGGACTAGCGGGACCACAGATACGCAGTATTTT,CASRPGTSGTTDTQYF
TRBJ1-3,13,TRBV18,.,.,TGTGCCAGCTCACCCTCGCAAGAAAACACCATATATTTT,CASSPSQENTIYF
TRBJ2-2,18,TRBV4-1,.,.,TGCGCCAGCAGCCCCACCCTGGGGAGCCGCACGAACACCGGGGAGCTGTTTTTT,CASSPTLGSRTNTGELFF
TRBJ1-2,15,TRBV27,.,.,TGTGCCAGCAGTTTCCTGGTCGGCAGGGAATCTGGCTACACCTTC,CASSFLVGRESGYTF
TRBJ2-7,15,TRBV6-5,TRBD2,.,TGTGCCAGCAGCCCCCCCGGGACTACCTCCTACGAGCAGTACTTC,CASSPPGTTSYEQYF
TRBJ1-2,13,TRBV27,TRBD1,.,TGTGCCAGCAGCACGACAGGGGGAGGAGGCTACACCTTC,CASSTTGGGGYTF
TRBJ1-4,17,TRBV4-1,TRBD1,.,TGCGCCAGCAGCCCGACAGGGGCGTTGGGGCCTAATGAAAAACTGTTTTTT,CASSPTGALGPNEKLFF
TRBJ1-4,15,TRBV7-2,.,.,TGTGCCAGCAGCTCCCGGGGCTTGACACCCGAAAAACTGTTTTTT,CASSSRGLTPEKLFF
TRBJ2-3,16,TRBV27,TRBD2,.,TGTGCCAGCAGTCCAACCTCTAGCGGGGGTCGGGATACGCAGTATTTT,CASSPTSSGGRDTQYF
TRBJ1-2,15,TRBV28,.,.,TGTGCCAGCAGTTCAACTCCGGGGGCAGGGGACGGCTACACCTTC,CASSSTPGAGDGYTF
TRBJ1-1,16,TRBV6-1,.,.,TGTGCCAGCAGTGTGAGGGGGAGGGGTAGCGGGACTGAAGCTTTCTTT,CASSVRGRGSGTEAFF
TRBJ2-1,15,TRBV7-9,TRBD2,once,TGTGCCAGCAGCCGATTTAGCGGGAGTGGCGATGAGCAGTTCTTC,CASSRFSGSGDEQFF
TRBJ1-1,14,TRBV2,TRBD1,.,TGTGCCAGCATTTTCGACAGGGGTGCCACTGAAGCTTTCTTT,CASIFDRGATEAFF
TRBJ2-7,17,TRBV28,.,.,TGTGCCAGCAGTTTGTGGGGTGAGGAGACCCGACCTTACGAGCAGTACTTC,CASSLWGEETRPYEQYF
TRBJ2-3,15,TRBV2,.,.,TGTGCCAGCACCATGCTGGGGGGTAGCACAGATACGCAGTATTTT,CASTMLGGSTDTQYF
TRBJ2-7,17,TRBV14,TRBD1,.,TGTGCCAGCAGCCAATCTTTAGGACAGGGGCCCTCCTACGAGCAGTACTTC,CASSQSLGQGPSYEQYF
TRBJ1-1,15,TRBV28,.,.,TGTGCCAGCAGTTTAGATCGGAAATTGAACACTGAAGCTTTCTTT,CASSLDRKLNTEAFF
TRBJ1-2,14,TRBV7-2,.,.,TGTGCCAGCAGCTCGTTCGGGGGGTCGGATGGCTACACCTTC,CASSSFGGSDGYTF
TRBJ2-2,14,TRBV28,.,.,TGTGCCAGCAGTTACCAGGCGGGCACCGGGGAGCTGTTTTTT,CASSYQAGTGELFF
TRBJ1-6,17,TRBV7-9,.,.,TGTGCCAGCAGCTTATCAATGGGACCGACCTGGGAATCACCCCTCCACTTT,CASSLSMGPTWESPLHF
TRBJ2-6,16,TRBV27,.,.,TGTGCCAGCGGCCCCGGGAAATTTATCGGGGCCAACGTCCTGACTTTC,CASGPGKFIGANVLTF
TRBJ2-1,12,TRBV9,TRBD1,few,TGTGCCAGCAGCGCCTCAGGGGGTGAGCAGTTCTTC,CASSASGGEQFF
TRBJ1-2,15,TRBV30,.,.,TGTGCCTGGAGGACCCAGGGGTTTGCGAACTATGGCTACACCTTC,CAWRTQGFANYGYTF
TRBJ1-1,15,TRBV27,.,.,TGTGCCAGCAGTCCCTCCCCCCCAGGGAACACTGAAGCTTTCTTT,CASSPSPPGNTEAFF
TRBJ2-5,14,TRBV2,.,.,TGTGCCAGCAGTCCGATTGGGTTCGATGAGACCCAGTACTTC,CASSPIGFDETQYF
TRBJ2-1,14,TRBV18,.,.,TGTGCCAGCTCACTGGGCAGGGTTGGGGGTGAGCAGTTCTTC,CASSLGRVGGEQFF
TRBJ1-2,12,TRBV25-1,.,.,TGTGCCAGCAGTGCCCGGTGGGCGGGCTACACCTTC,CASSARWAGYTF
TRBJ1-1,13,TRBV10-3,.,.,TGTGCCATCAGTGGCGGCGGTGGGTCGGTGGCTTTCTTT,CAISGGGGSVAFF
TRBJ2-7,16,TRBV30,.,.,TGTGCCTGGAGTGTCGCCGGGACACTTTCTTACTACGAGCAGTACTTC,CAWSVAGTLSYYEQYF
TRBJ2-5,12,TRBV10-3,.,few,TGTGCCATCAGTGAGATGCAAGAGACCCAGTACTTC,CAISEMQETQYF